A single sample gave rise to the 25 T cell receptor beta chains below, sequenced in a study of T cells in localized non-small cell lung cancer. Only in-frame clones appear in the TCRdb table, and some are missing; sequencing was by immunoSEQ multiplex PCR. The sample yields about 18,000 clones, approximately 90% seen once. The source was peripheral blood, collected before any cancer treatment. These receptors all stem from a woman aged 40-69 years with stage I lung adenocarcinoma.

The gene calls are TRBV5-1 and TRBJ2-5; 7 bases fit TRBD2. V dropped 2 bases and J dropped 2; count of bases not matched to a gene: 6. This CDR3 contains 15 residues. Germline CDR1 reads SGHRS; CDR2 reads YFSETQ. The DNA for the CDR3 is TGCGCCAGCAGCTTAACCGGGGGGACGCAAGAGACCCAGTACTTC. The encoded protein is CASSLTGGTQETQYF.

The V call is TRBV7-9, the J call TRBJ1-2; D might be TRBD1 (5 bases). Trimming pared 0 bases from V and 7 bases from J, leaving 12 bases between. In germline, CDR1 is SEHNR, CDR2 FQNEAQ (reference sequence). CDR3 length: 14 residues. CDR3 protein: CASSLAGRAPGYTF. CDR3 coding DNA: TGTGCCAGCAGCTTAGCGGGCAGGGCTCCTGGCTACACCTTC.

The chain is built from TRBV28 and TRBJ1-5; the D gene is possibly TRBD1 (5 bases). This CDR3 comprises 15 residues. Germline values: CDR1 MDHEN, CDR2 SYDVKM. Trimming shortened V by 8 bases and J by 5 bases, and 19 bases separated the two germline ends. This CDR3 reads CASSSGGGEDQPQHF. DNA of the CDR3: TGTGCCAGCTCATCGGGTGGGGGGGAGGATCAGCCCCAGCATTTT.

The genes are TRBV4-2 and TRBJ2-1; D is possibly TRBD2 (5 bases). Germline V gene sequence: CDR1 LGHNA, CDR2 YNFKEQ. Between the trimmed V and J ends, which lost 1 base and 6 bases, there was a span of 10 bases. The CDR3 spans 14 residues. This chain's CDR3 is CASSQGAGPNEQFF. The CDR3 DNA reads TGTGCCAGCAGCCAAGGGGCGGGCCCCAATGAGCAGTTCTTC.

The chain combines TRBV28 with TRBJ1-2; D uncertain. Germline CDR1 and CDR2: MDHEN and SYDVKM. The CDR3 has 13 amino acids. Deletions cut 6 bases from V and 4 bases from J, with 12 bases between. The DNA for the CDR3 is TGTGCCAGCAGCGAAGGTCCTCGCTATGGCTACACCTTC. Its translation: CASSEGPRYGYTF.

The chain combines TRBV7-2 with TRBJ2-3, with TRBD1 matching over 9 bases. CDR1 is SGHTA and CDR2 is FQGNSA in the germline V gene. This CDR3 has 17 amino acids. J lost 2 bases, V lost 5 bases, and 11 bases had no gene match. The CDR3 sequence: CASSLQPGTGNTDTQYF. CDR3 nucleotide sequence: TGTGCCAGCAGCCTCCAGCCGGGGACAGGGAACACAGATACGCAGTATTTT.

The chain is built from TRBV6-4 and TRBJ2-7, with 12 bases aligning to TRBD2. Germline V lookup: CDR1 MRHNA, CDR2 SNTAGT. Trimming at V came to 6 bases and at J to 7 bases, leaving 10 bases not matched to a gene. The CDR3 is made up of 15 amino acids. CDR3 bases: TGTGCCAGCAGCGAGACTAGCGGGAGCCTCCGGGAGCAGTACTTC. This codes for CASSETSGSLREQYF.

The CDR3 nucleotides read TGTGCCAGCAGCGGACAGGGGGCCTCGGGTACGCAGTATTTT. Its protein product is CASSGQGASGTQYF. This sequence joins TRBV7-3 and TRBJ2-3, with TRBD1 identical over 11 bases. Looked up from germline, CDR1 is SGHTA and CDR2 is FQGTGA. This CDR3 has 14 amino acids. The V segment lost 5 bases and the J segment 8 bases; nucleotides outside the gene matches: 6.

The chain carries TRBV28 and TRBJ2-1, with D maybe TRBD2 (6 bases). V lost 3 bases to trimming and J lost 9 bases, with 12 bases between them. Germline CDR1 is MDHEN and CDR2 is SYDVKM. The CDR3 length is 13 residues. Here the CDR3 DNA reads TGTGCCAGCAGTTTCCGGGAGATTTTTGAGCAGTTCTTC. Its protein product is CASSFREIFEQFF. Full variable domain (missing parts from reference TRBV28 and TRBJ2-1): DVKVTQSSRYLVKRTGEKVFLECVQDMDHENMFWYRQDPGLGLRLIYFSYDVKMKEKGDIPEGYSVSREKKERFSLILESASTNQTSMYLCASSFREIFEQFFGPGTRLTVL.

The chain uses TRBV7-2 and TRBJ2-2; possible D gene TRBD2, 6 bases. Trimming removed 5 bases from V and 1 base from J, with 14 bases in between. Germline V gene lookup returns CDR1 SGHTA and CDR2 FQGNSA. The CDR3 loop spans 16 amino acids. The CDR3 DNA follows: TGTGCCAGCAGCCCAGCGGGCGGACGGAACACCGGGGAGCTGTTTTTT. This codes for CASSPAGGRNTGELFF.

The J gene is TRBJ1-4, the V gene TRBV25-1, with D perhaps TRBD1 (6 bases). The CDR3 runs 16 residues. Germline-derived CDR1 and CDR2 are MGHDK and SYGVNS. The V end was cut by 4 bases, the J end by 0 bases, with 12 bases between. The CDR3 DNA sequence: TGTGCCAGCAGTGTAAGGGGGAGTGCAACTAATGAAAAACTGTTTTTT. It codes for CASSVRGSATNEKLFF.

This clone was seen once. The J gene is TRBJ2-7, the V gene TRBV27; no firm D call. The germline gives CDR1 MNHEY, CDR2 SMNVEV (reference sequence). V was trimmed by 5 bases and J by 3 bases, leaving 14 bases between them. The CDR3 length is 14 residues. The CDR3 is CASSHLAAGYEQYF. The DNA of the CDR3 is TGTGCCAGCAGTCACCTGGCGGCTGGCTACGAGCAGTACTTC.

This chain links TRBV11-3 with TRBJ2-7; a weak D match, TRBD2 (6 bases). The ends were cut back, 5 bases at V and 2 bases at J, with 16 bases in the middle. The CDR3 is made up of 15 amino acids. Germline assignment: CDR1 SGHNT and CDR2 YENEEA. CDR3 sequence: CASSVSAGKTYEQYF. The CDR3 nucleotides are TGTGCCAGCAGCGTTAGTGCGGGGAAGACCTACGAGCAGTACTTC.

The chain is built from TRBV15 and TRBJ2-1, with D unclear. The V end was cut by 3 bases, the J end by 3 bases, with 3 bases between. Germline lookup yields CDR1 LNHNV and CDR2 YYDKDF (reference sequence). The CDR3 loop spans 12 amino acids. The CDR3 here is CATSRDYNEQFF. CDR3 in DNA: TGTGCCACCAGCAGGGACTACAATGAGCAGTTCTTC.

The chain recombines TRBV4-2 with TRBJ2-1, with TRBD1 matching over 10 bases. There are 14 residues in the CDR3. Germline CDR1 and CDR2: LGHNA and YNFKEQ. The V and J ends lost 4 bases and 6 bases, in that order; junction bases with no gene match: 3. The CDR3 nucleotides read TGTGCCAGCAGCCGGGGACAGGGGACCAATGAGCAGTTCTTC. Its protein product is CASSRGQGTNEQFF.

V is TRBV25-1 and J is TRBJ1-3, with no clear D. Trimming stripped 4 bases from V and 4 bases from J, with 8 bases between. The CDR3 has 13 residues. Germline V gene lookup returns CDR1 MGHDK and CDR2 SYGVNS. The CDR3 protein is CASSVLGGNTIYF. CDR3 bases: TGTGCCAGCAGTGTCCTGGGGGGAAACACCATATATTTT. Full variable domain (remainder filled in from reference TRBV25-1 and TRBJ1-3): EADIYQTPRYLVIGTGKKITLECSQTMGHDKMYWYQQDPGMELHLIHYSYGVNSTEKGDLSSESTVSRIRTEHFPLTLESARPSHTSQYLCASSVLGGNTIYFGEGSWLTVV.

V usage is TRBV9 and J usage is TRBJ2-3, with D uncertain. Germline CDR1 reads SGDLS; CDR2 reads YYNGEE. Trimming took off 0 bases at V and 1 base at J, with 3 bases between the two ends. The CDR3 runs to 13 residues. The CDR3 protein is CASSVDGTDTQYF. The CDR3 DNA follows: TGTGCCAGCAGCGTAGACGGCACAGATACGCAGTATTTT.

J is TRBJ1-1 and V is TRBV27; 7 bases fit TRBD1. The CDR3 runs to 16 residues. The germline V gene has CDR1 MNHEY and CDR2 SMNVEV (reference sequence). Trimming took 4 bases from V and 1 from J; bases not matched to a gene: 9. The CDR3 nucleotides read TGTGCCAGCAGTTCGTTGACAGGGCGGGGGAACACTGAAGCTTTCTTT. Protein product: CASSSLTGRGNTEAFF.

As concerns this clone: At one end the junction does not follow the germline gene, possibly because of a read error. The chain uses TRBV7-7 and TRBJ2-7; 10 nucleotides agree with TRBD1. In germline, CDR1 is SSHAT, CDR2 FNYEAQ (reference sequence). This CDR3 contains 15 residues. CDR3 sequence (DNA): TGTGCTAGCAGCCCGGGGACAGGGGATATTTACGAGCAGTACTTC. This encodes CASSPGTGDIYEQYF. The variable domain in full, completed from reference TRBV7-7 and TRBJ2-7, reads GAGVSQSPRYKVTKRGQDVTLRCDPISSHATLYWYQQALGQGPEFLTYFNYEAQPDKSGLPSDRFSAERPEGSISTLTIQRTEQRDSAMYRCASSPGTGDIYEQYFGPGTRLTVT.

This clone has only one observation. A junction end diverges from the germline sequence, so it may reflect a read error. J is TRBJ2-1 and V is TRBV7-7, with unresolved D. Germline V lookup: CDR1 SSHAT, CDR2 FNYEAQ (reference sequence). This CDR3 is built from 13 residues. In DNA form, the CDR3 reads TGTGCTAGCAGCTTGGGTACTGACAATGAGCAGTTCTTC. This codes for CASSLGTDNEQFF.

The rearrangement links TRBV6-4 to TRBJ2-6; no firm D call. The CDR3 extends over 15 amino acids. Trimming pared 6 bases from V and 0 bases from J, leaving 9 bases between. Looked up from germline, CDR1 is MRHNA and CDR2 is SNTAGT. The CDR3 spells CASRGQPSGANVLTF. CDR3 nucleotides: TGTGCCAGCAGGGGCCAGCCCTCTGGGGCCAACGTCCTGACTTTC.

The chain recombines TRBV6-1 with TRBJ1-1; 7 bases are a match to TRBD1. V lost 8 bases, J lost 3 bases, and 0 bases stayed unmatched. Germline values: CDR1 MNHNS, CDR2 SASEGT. The CDR3 is 11 amino acids. The CDR3 loop is CASDRDTEAFF. The CDR3, as DNA: TGTGCCAGCGACAGGGACACTGAAGCTTTCTTT.

The V and J genes are TRBV5-5 and TRBJ2-7, with 7 nucleotides matching TRBD2. CDR3 length equals 15 residues. The V segment lost 3 bases and the J segment 4 bases; nucleotides outside the gene matches: 10. Germline assignment: CDR1 SGHKS and CDR2 YYEKEE (reference sequence). Here the CDR3 DNA reads TGTGCCAGCAGCTCCCTCGCCGGGACTAATTACGAGCAGTACTTC. It translates to CASSSLAGTNYEQYF.

This chain connects TRBV5-1 to TRBJ2-7; 11 bases align to TRBD2. CDR3 length equals 15 residues. Germline CDR1 reads SGHRS; CDR2 reads YFSETQ. The ends lost 5 bases at V and 2 bases at J; junction bases unmatched: 6. DNA for the CDR3: TGCGCCAGCAGGCCGACTAGCGGGACGACCTACGAGCAGTACTTC. Translating it yields CASRPTSGTTYEQYF.

Regarding this clone: One end of the junction varies from germline; a read error may be responsible. The J gene is TRBJ2-7, the V gene TRBV30; 7 positions match TRBD1. Germline V gene lookup returns CDR1 GTSNPN and CDR2 SVGIG (reference sequence). The CDR3 length is 13 residues. CDR3 DNA sequence: TGTGCCTGGAGTGTAGAAGAGGACAGGCTTAGTGGGTTC. Encoded protein: CAWSVEEDRLSGF.